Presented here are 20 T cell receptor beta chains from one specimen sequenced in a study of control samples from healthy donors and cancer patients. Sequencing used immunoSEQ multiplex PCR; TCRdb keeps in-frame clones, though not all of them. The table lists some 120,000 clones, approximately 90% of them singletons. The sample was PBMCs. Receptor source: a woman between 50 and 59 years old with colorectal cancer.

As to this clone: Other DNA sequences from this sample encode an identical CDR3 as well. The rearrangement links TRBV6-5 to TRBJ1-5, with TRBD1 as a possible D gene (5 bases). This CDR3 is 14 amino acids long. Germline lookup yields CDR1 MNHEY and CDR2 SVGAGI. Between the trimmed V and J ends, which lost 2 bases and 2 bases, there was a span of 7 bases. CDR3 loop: CASSYRGGNQPQHF. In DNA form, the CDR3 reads TGTGCCAGCAGTTACAGGGGAGGCAATCAGCCCCAGCATTTT.

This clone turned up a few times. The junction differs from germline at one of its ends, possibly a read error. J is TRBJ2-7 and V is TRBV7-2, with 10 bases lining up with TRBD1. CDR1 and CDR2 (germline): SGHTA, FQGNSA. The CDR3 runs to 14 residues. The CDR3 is CASSQGGGTGVGHF. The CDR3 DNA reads TGTGCCAGCAGCCAAGGGGGCGGGACAGGGGTCGGGCACTTC.

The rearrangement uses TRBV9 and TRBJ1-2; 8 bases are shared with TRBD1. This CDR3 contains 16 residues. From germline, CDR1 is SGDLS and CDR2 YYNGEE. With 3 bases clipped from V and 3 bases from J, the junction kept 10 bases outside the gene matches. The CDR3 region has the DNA TGTGCCAGCAGCGACCCGGACAGGGACGCCTACTATGGCTACACCTTC. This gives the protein CASSDPDRDAYYGYTF. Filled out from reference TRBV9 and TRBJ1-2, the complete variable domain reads DSGVTQTPKHLITATGQRVTLRCSPRSGDLSVYWYQQSLDQGLQFLIQYYNGEERAKGNILERFSAQQFPDLHSELNLSSLELGDSALYFCASSDPDRDAYYGYTFGSGTRLTVV.

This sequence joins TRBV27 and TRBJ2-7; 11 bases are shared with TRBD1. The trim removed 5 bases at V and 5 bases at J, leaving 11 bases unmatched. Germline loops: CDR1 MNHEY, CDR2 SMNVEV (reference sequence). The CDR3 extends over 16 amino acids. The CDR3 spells CASSLYLGDRGNEQYF. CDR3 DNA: TGTGCCAGCAGTCTATACTTAGGGGACAGGGGGAACGAGCAGTACTTC.

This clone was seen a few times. In DNA form, the CDR3 reads TGTGCCAGCAGCCCGACAGCTACCGACGAGCAGTACTTC. Translation gives CASSPTATDEQYF. The chain uses TRBV7-9 and TRBJ2-7; TRBD1 is a possible D gene (5 bases). This CDR3 has 13 amino acids. Trimming stripped 5 bases from V and 5 bases from J, with 13 bases between. Per germline, CDR1 SEHNR and CDR2 FQNEAQ (reference sequence).

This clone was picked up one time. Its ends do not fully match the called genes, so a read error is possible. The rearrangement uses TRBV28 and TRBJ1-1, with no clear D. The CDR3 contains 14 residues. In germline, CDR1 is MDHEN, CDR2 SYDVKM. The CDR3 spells CAGSFLGLNTEAFF. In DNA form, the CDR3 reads TGTGCCGGCAGTTTCTTGGGCCTGAACACTGAAGCTTTCTTT.

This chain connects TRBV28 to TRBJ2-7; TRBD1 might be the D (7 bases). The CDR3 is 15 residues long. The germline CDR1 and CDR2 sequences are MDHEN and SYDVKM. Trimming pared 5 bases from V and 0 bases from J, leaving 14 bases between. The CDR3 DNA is TGTGCCAGCAGTGAGCAGGGGGGCACCTCCTACGAGCAGTACTTC. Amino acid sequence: CASSEQGGTSYEQYF.

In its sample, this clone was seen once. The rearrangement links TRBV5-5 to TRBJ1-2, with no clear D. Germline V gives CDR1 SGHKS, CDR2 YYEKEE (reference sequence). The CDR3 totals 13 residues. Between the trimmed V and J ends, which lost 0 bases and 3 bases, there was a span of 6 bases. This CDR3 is CASSLDGHYGYTF. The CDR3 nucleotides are TGTGCCAGCAGCTTGGACGGTCACTATGGCTACACCTTC.

CDR3 sequence: CASSVEGQGVEKLFF. CDR3 in DNA: TGTGCCAGCAGCGTAGAAGGACAGGGTGTGGAAAAACTGTTTTTT. The rearrangement uses TRBV9 and TRBJ1-4, with TRBD1 matching over 8 bases. The germline gives CDR1 SGDLS, CDR2 YYNGEE. The CDR3 covers 15 residues. Trimming at V came to 0 bases and at J to 8 bases, leaving 6 bases not matched to a gene.

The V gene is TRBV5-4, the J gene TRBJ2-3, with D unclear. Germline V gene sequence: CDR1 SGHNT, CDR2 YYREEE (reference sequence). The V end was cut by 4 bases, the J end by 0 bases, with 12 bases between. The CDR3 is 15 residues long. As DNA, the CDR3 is TGTGCCAGCAGCGCTCCCCGGAGCAGCACAGATACGCAGTATTTT. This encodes CASSAPRSSTDTQYF.

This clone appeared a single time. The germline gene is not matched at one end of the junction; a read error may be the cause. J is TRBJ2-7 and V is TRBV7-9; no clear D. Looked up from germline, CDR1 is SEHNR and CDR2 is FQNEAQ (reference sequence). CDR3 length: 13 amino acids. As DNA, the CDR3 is TGTGCCAGCAGCTTAGATGGTGGCGCCTCCCCGGTCTTC. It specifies CASSLDGGASPVF.

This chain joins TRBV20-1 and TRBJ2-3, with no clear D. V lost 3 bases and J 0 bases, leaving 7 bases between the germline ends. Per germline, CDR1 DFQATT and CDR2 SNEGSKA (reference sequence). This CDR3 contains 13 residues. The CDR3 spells CSASSQSTDTQYF. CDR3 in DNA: TGCAGTGCTAGTTCCCAAAGCACAGATACGCAGTATTTT.

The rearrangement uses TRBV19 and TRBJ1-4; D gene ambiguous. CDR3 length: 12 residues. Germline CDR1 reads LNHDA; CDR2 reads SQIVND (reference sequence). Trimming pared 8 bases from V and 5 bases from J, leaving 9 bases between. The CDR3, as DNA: TGTGCCAGTGCGGATCCGAATGAAAAACTGTTTTTT. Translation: CASADPNEKLFF. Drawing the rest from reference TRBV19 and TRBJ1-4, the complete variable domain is DGGITQSPKYLFRKEGQNVTLSCEQNLNHDAMYWYRQDPGQGLRLIYYSQIVNDFQKGDIAEGYSVSREKKESFPLTVTSAQKNPTAFYLCASADPNEKLFFGSGTQLSVL.

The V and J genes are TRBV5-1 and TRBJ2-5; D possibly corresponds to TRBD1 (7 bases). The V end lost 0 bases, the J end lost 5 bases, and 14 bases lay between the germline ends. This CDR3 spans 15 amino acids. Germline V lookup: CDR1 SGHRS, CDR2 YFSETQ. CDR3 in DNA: TGCGCCAGCAGCTTGGTTACAGGGGCGGGGGAGACCCAGTACTTC. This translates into CASSLVTGAGETQYF.

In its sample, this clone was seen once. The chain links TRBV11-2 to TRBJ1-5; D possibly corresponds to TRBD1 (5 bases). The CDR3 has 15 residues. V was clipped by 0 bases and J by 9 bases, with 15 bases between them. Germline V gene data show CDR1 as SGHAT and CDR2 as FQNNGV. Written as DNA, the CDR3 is TGTGCCAGCAGCTTAGATTCCGGGGGGGATCGGCCCCAGCATTTT. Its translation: CASSLDSGGDRPQHF. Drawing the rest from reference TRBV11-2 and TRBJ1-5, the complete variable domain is EAGVAQSPRYKIIEKRQSVAFWCNPISGHATLYWYQQILGQGPKLLIQFQNNGVVDDSQLPKDRFSAERLKGVDSTLKIQPAKLEDSAVYLCASSLDSGGDRPQHFGDGTRLSIL.

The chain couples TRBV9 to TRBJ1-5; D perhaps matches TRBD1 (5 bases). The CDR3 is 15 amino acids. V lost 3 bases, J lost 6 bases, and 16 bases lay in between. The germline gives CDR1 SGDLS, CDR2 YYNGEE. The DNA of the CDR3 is TGTGCCAGCAGCGCAAATCCAGGGTCGGGTCAGCCCCAGCATTTT. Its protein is CASSANPGSGQPQHF.

In DNA, the CDR3 is TGCGCCAGCAGCTCAATAATGACGGGGAACACTGAAGCTTTCTTT. Translated: CASSSIMTGNTEAFF. The chain links TRBV5-1 to TRBJ1-1; D unresolved. The V gene's germline CDR1 is SGHRS and CDR2 YFSETQ. CDR3 length: 15 amino acids. The ends were cut back, 3 bases at V and 1 base at J, with 13 bases in the middle.

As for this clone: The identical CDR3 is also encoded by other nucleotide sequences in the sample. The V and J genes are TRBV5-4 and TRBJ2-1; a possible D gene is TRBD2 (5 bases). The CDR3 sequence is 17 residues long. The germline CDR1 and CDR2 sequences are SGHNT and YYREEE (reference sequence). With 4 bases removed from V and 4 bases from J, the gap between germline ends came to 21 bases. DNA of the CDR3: TGTGCCAGCAGCCCGACCCTTCGGGCAGCGGATTACAATGAGCAGTTCTTC. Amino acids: CASSPTLRAADYNEQFF.

CDR3 protein: CASSGEPREQTQYF. DNA of the CDR3: TGTGCCAGCAGCGGCGAGCCACGGGAGCAGACCCAGTACTTC. This chain links TRBV27 with TRBJ2-5, with a possible D match to TRBD2 (6 bases). The CDR3 totals 14 residues. From germline, CDR1 is MNHEY and CDR2 SMNVEV (reference sequence). The V gene lost 6 bases and the J gene lost 6 bases, with 17 bases spanning the gap.

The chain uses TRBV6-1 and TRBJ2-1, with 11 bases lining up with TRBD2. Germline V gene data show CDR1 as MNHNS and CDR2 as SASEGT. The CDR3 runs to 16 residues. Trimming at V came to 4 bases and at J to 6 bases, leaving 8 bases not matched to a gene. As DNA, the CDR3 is TGTGCCAGCAGTGCAGAACTAGCGGGAGCCGGCAATGAGCAGTTCTTC. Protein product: CASSAELAGAGNEQFF.